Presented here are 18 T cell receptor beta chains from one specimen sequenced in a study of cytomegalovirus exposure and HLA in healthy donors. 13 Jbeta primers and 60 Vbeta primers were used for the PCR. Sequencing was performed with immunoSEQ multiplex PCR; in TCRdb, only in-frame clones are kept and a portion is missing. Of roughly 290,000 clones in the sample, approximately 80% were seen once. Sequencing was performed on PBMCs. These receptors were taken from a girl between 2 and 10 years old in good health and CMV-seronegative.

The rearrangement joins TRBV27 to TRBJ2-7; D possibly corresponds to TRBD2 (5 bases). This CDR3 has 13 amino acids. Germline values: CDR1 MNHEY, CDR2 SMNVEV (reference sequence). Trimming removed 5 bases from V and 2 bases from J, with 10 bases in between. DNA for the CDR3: TGTGCCAGCAGTGAGGGTTTCCCCTACGAGCAGTACTTC. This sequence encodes CASSEGFPYEQYF.

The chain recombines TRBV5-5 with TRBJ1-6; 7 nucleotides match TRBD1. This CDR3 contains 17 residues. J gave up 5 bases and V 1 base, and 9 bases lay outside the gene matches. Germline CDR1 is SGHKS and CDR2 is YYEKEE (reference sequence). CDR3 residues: CASSLLSQGVDNSPLHF. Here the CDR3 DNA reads TGTGCCAGCAGCTTGCTCTCCCAGGGGGTCGATAATTCACCCCTCCACTTT.

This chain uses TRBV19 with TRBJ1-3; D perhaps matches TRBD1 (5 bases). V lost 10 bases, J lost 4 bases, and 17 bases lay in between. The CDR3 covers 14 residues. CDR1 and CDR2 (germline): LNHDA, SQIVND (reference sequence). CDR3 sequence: CATIPQGWGNTIYF. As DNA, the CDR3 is TGTGCCACGATCCCTCAGGGCTGGGGAAACACCATATATTTT.

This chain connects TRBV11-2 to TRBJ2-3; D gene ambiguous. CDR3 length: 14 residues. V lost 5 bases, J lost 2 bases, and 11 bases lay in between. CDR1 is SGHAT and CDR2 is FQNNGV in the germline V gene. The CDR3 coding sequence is TGTGCCAGCAGCCCCCTGGTAGCCACAGATACGCAGTATTTT. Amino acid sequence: CASSPLVATDTQYF.

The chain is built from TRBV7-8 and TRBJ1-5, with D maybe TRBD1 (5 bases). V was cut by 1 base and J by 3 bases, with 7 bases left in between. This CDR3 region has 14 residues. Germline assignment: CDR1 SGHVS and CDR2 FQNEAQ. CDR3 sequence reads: CASSLVTVNQPQHF. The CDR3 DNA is TGTGCCAGCAGCTTAGTGACAGTCAATCAGCCCCAGCATTTT. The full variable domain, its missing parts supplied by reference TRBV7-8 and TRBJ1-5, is GAGVSQSPRYKVAKRGQDVALRCDPISGHVSLFWYQQALGQGPEFLTYFQNEAQLDKSGLPSDRFFAERPEGSVSTLKIQRTQQEDSAVYLCASSLVTVNQPQHFGDGTRLSIL.

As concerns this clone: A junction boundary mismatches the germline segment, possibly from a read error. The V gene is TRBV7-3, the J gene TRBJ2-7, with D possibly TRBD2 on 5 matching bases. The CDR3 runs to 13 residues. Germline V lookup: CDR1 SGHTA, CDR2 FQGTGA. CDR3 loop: CASSLTSREGLSF. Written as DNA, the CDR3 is TGTGCCAGCAGCTTAACCAGCCGGGAAGGACTTTCCTTC.

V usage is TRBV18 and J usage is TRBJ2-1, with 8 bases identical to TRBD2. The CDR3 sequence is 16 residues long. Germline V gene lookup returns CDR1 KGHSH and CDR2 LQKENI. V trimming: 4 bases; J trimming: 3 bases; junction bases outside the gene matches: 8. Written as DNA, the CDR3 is TGTGCCAGCTCACTATCCGGGGGGGCCCACTACAATGAGCAGTTCTTC. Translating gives CASSLSGGAHYNEQFF.

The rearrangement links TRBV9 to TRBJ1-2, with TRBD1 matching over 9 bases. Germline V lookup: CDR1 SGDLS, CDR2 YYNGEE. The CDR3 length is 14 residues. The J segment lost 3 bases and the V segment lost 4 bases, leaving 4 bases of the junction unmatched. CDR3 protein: CASSSRTGDYGYTF. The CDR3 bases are TGTGCCAGCAGCTCGCGGACAGGGGACTATGGCTACACCTTC.

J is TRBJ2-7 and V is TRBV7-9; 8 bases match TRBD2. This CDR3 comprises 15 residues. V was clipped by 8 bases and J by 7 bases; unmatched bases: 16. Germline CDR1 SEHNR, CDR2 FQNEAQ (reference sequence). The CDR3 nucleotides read TGTGCCAGCCGTCGGGGGGGAGAGGGGACGGGGGAGCAGTACTTC. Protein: CASRRGGEGTGEQYF.

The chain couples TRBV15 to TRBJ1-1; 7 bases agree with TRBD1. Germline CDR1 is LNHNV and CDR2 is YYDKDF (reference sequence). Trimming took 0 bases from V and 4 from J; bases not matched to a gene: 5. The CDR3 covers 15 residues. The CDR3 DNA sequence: TGTGCCACCAGCAGAGATCGATCAGGGGGCACTGAAGCTTTCTTT. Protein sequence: CATSRDRSGGTEAFF.

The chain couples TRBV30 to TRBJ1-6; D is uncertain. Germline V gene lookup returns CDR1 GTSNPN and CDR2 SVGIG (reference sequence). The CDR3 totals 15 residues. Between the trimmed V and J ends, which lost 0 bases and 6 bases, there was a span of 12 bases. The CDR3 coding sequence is TGTGCCTGGAGTGTATTTGGAGGAAGTAATTCACCCCTCCACTTT. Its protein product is CAWSVFGGSNSPLHF.

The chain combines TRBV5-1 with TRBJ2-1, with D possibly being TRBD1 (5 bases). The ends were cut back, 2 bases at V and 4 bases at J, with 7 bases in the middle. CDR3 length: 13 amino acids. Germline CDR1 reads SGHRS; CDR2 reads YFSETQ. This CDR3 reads CASSLRGYNEQFF. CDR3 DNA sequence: TGCGCCAGCAGCTTAAGGGGTTACAATGAGCAGTTCTTC. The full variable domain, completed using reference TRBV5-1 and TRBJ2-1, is KAGVTQTPRYLIKTRGQQVTLSCSPISGHRSVSWYQQTPGQGLQFLFEYFSETQRNKGNFPGRFSGRQFSNSRSEMNVSTLELGDSALYLCASSLRGYNEQFFGPGTRLTVL.

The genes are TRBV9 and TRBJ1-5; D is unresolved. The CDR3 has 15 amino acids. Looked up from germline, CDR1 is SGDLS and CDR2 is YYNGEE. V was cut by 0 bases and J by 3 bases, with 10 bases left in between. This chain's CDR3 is CASSVGANFNQPQHF. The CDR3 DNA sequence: TGTGCCAGCAGCGTAGGGGCGAATTTCAATCAGCCCCAGCATTTT.

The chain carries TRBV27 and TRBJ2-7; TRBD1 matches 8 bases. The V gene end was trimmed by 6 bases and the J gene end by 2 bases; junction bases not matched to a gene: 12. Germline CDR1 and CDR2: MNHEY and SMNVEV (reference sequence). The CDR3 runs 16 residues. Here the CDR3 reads CASRKAGGVFPYEQYF. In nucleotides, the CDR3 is TGTGCCAGCAGAAAGGCAGGGGGCGTTTTTCCCTACGAGCAGTACTTC.

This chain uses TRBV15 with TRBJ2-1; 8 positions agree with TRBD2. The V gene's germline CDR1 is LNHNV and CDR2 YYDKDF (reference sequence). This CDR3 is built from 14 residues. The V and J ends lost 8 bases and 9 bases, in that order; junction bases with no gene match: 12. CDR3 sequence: CATAQRGSIIEQFF. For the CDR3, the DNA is TGTGCCACCGCCCAGCGGGGGAGTATTATTGAGCAGTTCTTC. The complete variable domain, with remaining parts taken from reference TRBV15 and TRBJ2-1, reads DAMVIQNPRYQVTQFGKPVTLSCSQTLNHNVMYWYQQKSSQAPKLLFHYYDKDFNNEADTPDNFQSRRPNTSFCFLDIRSPGLGDTAMYLCATAQRGSIIEQFFGPGTRLTVL.

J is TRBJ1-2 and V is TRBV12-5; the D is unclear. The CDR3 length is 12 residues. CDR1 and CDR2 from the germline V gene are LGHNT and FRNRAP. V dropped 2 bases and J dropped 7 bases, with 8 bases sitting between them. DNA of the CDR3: TGTGCTAGTGGTTTGCCCACGGGTGGCTACACCTTC. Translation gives CASGLPTGGYTF.

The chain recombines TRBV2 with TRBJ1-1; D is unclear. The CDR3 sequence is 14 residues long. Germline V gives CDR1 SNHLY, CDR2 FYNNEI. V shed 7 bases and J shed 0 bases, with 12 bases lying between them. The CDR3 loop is CASIIDGVNTEAFF. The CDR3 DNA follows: TGTGCCAGCATTATCGACGGGGTGAACACTGAAGCTTTCTTT.

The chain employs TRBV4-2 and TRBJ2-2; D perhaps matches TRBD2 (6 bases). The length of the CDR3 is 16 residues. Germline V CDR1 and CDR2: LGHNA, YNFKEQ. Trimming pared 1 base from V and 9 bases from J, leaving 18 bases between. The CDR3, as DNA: TGTGCCAGCAGCCAAGGTCCGACTAGTGCGTCGAGGGAGCTGTTTTTT. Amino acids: CASSQGPTSASRELFF.